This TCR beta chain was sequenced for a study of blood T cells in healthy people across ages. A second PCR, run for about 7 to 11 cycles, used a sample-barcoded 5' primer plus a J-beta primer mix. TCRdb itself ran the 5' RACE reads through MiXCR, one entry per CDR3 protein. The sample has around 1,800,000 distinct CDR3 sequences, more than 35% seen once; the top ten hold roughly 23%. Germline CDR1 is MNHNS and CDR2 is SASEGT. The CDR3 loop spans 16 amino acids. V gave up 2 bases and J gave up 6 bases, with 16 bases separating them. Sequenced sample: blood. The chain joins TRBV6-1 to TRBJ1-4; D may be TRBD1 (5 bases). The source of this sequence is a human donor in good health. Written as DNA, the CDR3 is TGTGCCAGCAGTGAATGGCAGGGAAGCGGTCATGAAAAACTGTTTTTT. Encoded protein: CASSEWQGSGHEKLFF.